This entry lists 30 T cell receptor beta chains sequenced from one sample in a study of cytomegalovirus exposure and HLA in healthy donors. A multiplex PCR was run with 60 Vbeta primers and 13 Jbeta primers. The method was immunoSEQ multiplex PCR; TCRdb's version includes in-frame clones alone and lacks a portion of them. Of some 170,000 clones listed, roughly three quarters are singletons. The sequencing sample was made of PBMCs. The receptors here all came from a male donor in good health and CMV-seronegative.

The chain has TRBV19 and TRBJ2-4, with D maybe TRBD2 (5 bases). Trimming took 1 base from V and 7 from J, leaving 14 bases between them. The CDR3 is 15 amino acids. CDR1 is LNHDA, CDR2 SQIVND, per germline (reference sequence). The CDR3 protein is CASSIVEGAANIQYF. The DNA for the CDR3 is TGTGCCAGTAGTATAGTCGAGGGCGCCGCTAACATTCAGTACTTC. The whole variable domain, filled in from reference TRBV19 and TRBJ2-4, reads DGGITQSPKYLFRKEGQNVTLSCEQNLNHDAMYWYRQDPGQGLRLIYYSQIVNDFQKGDIAEGYSVSREKKESFPLTVTSAQKNPTAFYLCASSIVEGAANIQYFGAGTRLSVL.

This clone was recorded only once. V is TRBV28 and J is TRBJ2-3, with no clear D. Germline assignment: CDR1 MDHEN and CDR2 SYDVKM. CDR3 length: 13 residues. Trimming cost V 6 bases and J 2 bases, with 9 bases left between them. DNA of the CDR3: TGTGCCAGCAGCCCCCAGGACACAGATACGCAGTATTTT. Translating gives CASSPQDTDTQYF.

On this clone: At one boundary the junction diverges from the germline segment, which might be a read error. V is TRBV7-6 and J is TRBJ2-3; 11 positions match TRBD2. Germline V CDR1 and CDR2: SGHVS, FNYEAQ. The CDR3 sequence is 15 residues long. CDR3 loop: CASSTTSGSRDTQYF. The CDR3 DNA is TGTGCCAGCAGCACAACTAGCGGGAGCAGAGATACGCAGTATTTT.

The genes are TRBV27 and TRBJ1-3; no clear D. The V gene's germline CDR1 is MNHEY and CDR2 SMNVEV (reference sequence). Trimming removed 5 bases from V and 6 bases from J, with 20 bases in between. CDR3 size: 16 residues. The CDR3 reads CASSREAGSLANTIYF. CDR3 DNA sequence: TGTGCCAGCAGTAGGGAAGCGGGATCTCTGGCAAACACCATATATTTT.

The V and J genes are TRBV28 and TRBJ2-1; the match to TRBD2 covers 8 bases. The CDR3 is made up of 14 amino acids. Per the germline V gene, CDR1 is MDHEN and CDR2 is SYDVKM. V trimming: 5 bases; J trimming: 6 bases; junction bases outside the gene matches: 6. The CDR3 region has the DNA TGTGCCAGCAGTGGCCAGCGGGAGCTCAATGAGCAGTTCTTC. Translation: CASSGQRELNEQFF.

The gene calls are TRBV25-1 and TRBJ2-7, with TRBD1 identical over 8 bases. The CDR3 has 16 amino acids. V dropped 4 bases and J dropped 2; count of bases not matched to a gene: 10. Germline lookup yields CDR1 MGHDK and CDR2 SYGVNS. CDR3 in amino acids: CASSVSPGTGAYEQYF. The DNA for the CDR3 is TGTGCCAGCAGTGTATCCCCCGGGACAGGAGCCTACGAGCAGTACTTC.

This clone was detected a few times. J is TRBJ2-4 and V is TRBV28; tentative D call: TRBD1 (6 bases). The germline V and J ends were trimmed by 2 bases and 0 bases, with 8 bases remaining between them. This CDR3 region has 15 residues. Per germline, CDR1 MDHEN and CDR2 SYDVKM. The CDR3 nucleotides are TGTGCCAGCAGTTTAGGACAGCGAGCCAAAAACATTCAGTACTTC. It is translated as CASSLGQRAKNIQYF.

V gene TRBV11-2 combines with J gene TRBJ1-1, with D possibly matching TRBD1 (5 bases). V gave up 5 bases and J gave up 12 bases, with 19 bases separating them. Germline CDR1 reads SGHAT; CDR2 reads FQNNGV. The CDR3 has 13 residues. CDR3 nucleotide sequence: TGTGCCAGCAGCCCGCCCGGGGGGACTTTGTCTTTCTTT. Protein: CASSPPGGTLSFF.

The CDR3 loop reads CASSLRRGTEAFF. In nucleotides, the CDR3 is TGTGCCAGCAGTTTACGCAGGGGCACTGAAGCTTTCTTT. V is TRBV27 and J is TRBJ1-1, with D maybe TRBD1 (6 bases). This CDR3 is built from 13 residues. With 2 bases removed from V and 4 bases from J, the gap between germline ends came to 8 bases. The V gene's germline CDR1 is MNHEY and CDR2 SMNVEV (reference sequence).

The chain recombines TRBV6-5 with TRBJ1-2; D uncertain. The V end was cut by 0 bases, the J end by 4 bases, with 15 bases between. Germline CDR1 and CDR2: MNHEY and SVGAGI. The CDR3 length is 16 residues. CDR3 region: CASSYSRVGLGYGYTF. Here the CDR3 DNA reads TGTGCCAGCAGTTACTCGAGGGTCGGGTTGGGCTATGGCTACACCTTC.

CDR3 bases: TGTGCCAGCAGCGCCGCACAGGGGGCTGGAAACACCATATATTTT. Protein product: CASSAAQGAGNTIYF. The chain links TRBV9 to TRBJ1-3; the match to TRBD1 covers 8 bases. Germline V gene lookup returns CDR1 SGDLS and CDR2 YYNGEE. The CDR3 runs 15 residues. With V trimmed by 3 bases and J by 2 bases, 4 bases remained unmatched.

The rearrangement joins TRBV15 to TRBJ2-7; the match to TRBD1 covers 9 bases. Germline assignment: CDR1 LNHNV and CDR2 YYDKDF (reference sequence). Trimming at V came to 5 bases and at J to 5 bases, leaving 7 bases not matched to a gene. This CDR3 is built from 14 residues. The CDR3 DNA follows: TGTGCCACCAGCGAGACGGGACAGGGCCACGAGCAGTACTTC. Translated, it gives CATSETGQGHEQYF.

V is TRBV27 and J is TRBJ2-1, with D tentatively TRBD1 (5 bases). The CDR3 sequence is 15 residues long. Germline V gene data show CDR1 as MNHEY and CDR2 as SMNVEV (reference sequence). V was pared by 8 bases and J by 0 bases, with 14 bases between. In DNA form, the CDR3 reads TGTGCCAGCTCCGACAGTCCCAGCTCCTACAATGAGCAGTTCTTC. Amino acid sequence: CASSDSPSSYNEQFF.

The V call is TRBV11-2, the J call TRBJ2-3; 12 nucleotides agree with TRBD2. Losses at the gene ends were 4 bases for V and 1 base for J; bases not matched to a gene: 3. There are 16 residues in the CDR3. Germline CDR1 SGHAT, CDR2 FQNNGV. CDR3 loop: CASSWTSGTRTDTQYF. The CDR3 DNA reads TGTGCCAGCAGCTGGACTAGCGGGACTCGCACAGATACGCAGTATTTT.

This clone was seen a single time. The CDR3 DNA reads TGTGCCAGCAGCTTGGGGGGACTAGCGGGAGGCCGGTACTACAATGAGCAGTTCTTC. Translated, it gives CASSLGGLAGGRYYNEQFF. The V gene is TRBV7-2, the J gene TRBJ2-1; TRBD2 matches at 15 bases. CDR1 is SGHTA and CDR2 is FQGNSA in the germline V gene. Losses at the gene ends were 3 bases for V and 3 bases for J; bases not matched to a gene: 9. The length of the CDR3 is 19 residues.

The genes are TRBV4-1 and TRBJ1-2; D gene uncertain. With 4 bases removed from V and 2 bases from J, the gap between germline ends came to 14 bases. CDR3 length equals 15 residues. Germline V gene lookup returns CDR1 MGHRA and CDR2 YSYEKL. CDR3 amino acids: CASSPGSMENYGYTF. The CDR3 DNA reads as TGCGCCAGCAGCCCCGGGTCCATGGAGAACTATGGCTACACCTTC.

This clone has more than one count but fewer than ten. The chain is built from TRBV30 and TRBJ2-3; weak D call: TRBD1 (6 bases). The CDR3 contains 14 residues. Germline CDR1 reads GTSNPN; CDR2 reads SVGIG (reference sequence). V lost 4 bases and J lost 3, with 14 bases in between. The CDR3 spells CAWNSGVGTDTQYF. CDR3 coding DNA: TGTGCCTGGAACTCAGGGGTGGGTACAGATACGCAGTATTTT.

J is TRBJ2-5 and V is TRBV6-5; 7 nucleotides align to TRBD1. The germline gives CDR1 MNHEY, CDR2 SVGAGI. This CDR3 contains 14 residues. With V trimmed by 6 bases and J by 6 bases, 10 bases remained unmatched. The CDR3 nucleotides read TGTGCCAGCAGAACCGGGACAGTCGTCCAGACCCAGTACTTC. It codes for CASRTGTVVQTQYF.

The rearrangement links TRBV19 to TRBJ2-3; the D gene is possibly TRBD2 (6 bases). Germline V gene lookup returns CDR1 LNHDA and CDR2 SQIVND (reference sequence). Deletions cut 9 bases from V and 0 bases from J, with 10 bases between. The CDR3 is 13 amino acids. The CDR3 DNA reads TGTGCCAGCCAGGAGGGAAGCACAGATACGCAGTATTTT. This gives the protein CASQEGSTDTQYF.

The genes are TRBV28 and TRBJ1-5; 7 nucleotides line up with TRBD1. The germline CDR1 and CDR2 sequences are MDHEN and SYDVKM. J lost 2 bases, V lost 6 bases, and 7 bases had no gene match. The CDR3 has 15 residues. The CDR3 sequence: CASRTDRDGNQPQHF. CDR3 nucleotide sequence: TGTGCCAGCAGAACTGACAGGGATGGCAATCAGCCCCAGCATTTT.

The chain carries TRBV6-6 and TRBJ2-1; TRBD2 agrees at 11 bases. The CDR3 is made up of 16 amino acids. Germline assignment: CDR1 MNHNY and CDR2 SVGAGI (reference sequence). Trimming cost V 6 bases and J 1 base; bases outside gene matches: 5. The CDR3 nucleotides read TGTGCCAGCAGAACTACTAGCGGGAGTTCCTACAATGAGCAGTTCTTC. Translating it yields CASRTTSGSSYNEQFF.

This clone was counted only a few times. The V and J genes are TRBV6-5 and TRBJ2-7; TRBD2 might be the D (6 bases). CDR3 length equals 16 residues. Germline lookup yields CDR1 MNHEY and CDR2 SVGAGI. V dropped 0 bases and J dropped 0 bases, with 12 bases sitting between them. The CDR3 coding sequence is TGTGCCAGCAGTTACTCGTGGAGGGGAGACTCCTACGAGCAGTACTTC. It yields the protein CASSYSWRGDSYEQYF.

The rearrangement uses TRBV6-5 and TRBJ2-2, with D maybe TRBD1 (6 bases). The ends were cut back, 7 bases at V and 0 bases at J, with 6 bases in the middle. This CDR3 spans 13 amino acids. Looked up from germline, CDR1 is MNHEY and CDR2 is SVGAGI. The CDR3 loop reads CASNRANTGELFF. The CDR3 bases are TGTGCCAGCAACAGGGCGAACACCGGGGAGCTGTTTTTT.

The genes are TRBV6-5 and TRBJ1-1; 8 nucleotides align to TRBD1. With 6 bases clipped from V and 3 bases from J, the junction kept 9 bases outside the gene matches. Germline CDR1 is MNHEY and CDR2 is SVGAGI. This CDR3 spans 15 amino acids. The CDR3 loop reads CASRLQGGADTEAFF. CDR3 DNA: TGTGCCAGCAGATTACAGGGGGGGGCGGACACTGAAGCTTTCTTT.

The chain has TRBV10-1 and TRBJ2-1; 8 positions match TRBD1. CDR1 is WNHNN, CDR2 SYGVQD, per germline (reference sequence). The CDR3 is 13 residues long. Germline trimming cut 4 bases from V and 8 bases from J; bases unmatched to any gene: 4. The CDR3 region is CASSGTGMDEQFF. CDR3 nucleotides: TGCGCCAGCAGTGGGACAGGGATGGATGAGCAGTTCTTC.

The V call is TRBV15, the J call TRBJ1-5, with 7 bases lining up with TRBD1. V dropped 1 base and J dropped 9; count of bases not matched to a gene: 12. The CDR3 has 16 residues. Per the germline V gene, CDR1 is LNHNV and CDR2 is YYDKDF (reference sequence). CDR3: CATSRAGTAAGGPQHF. The CDR3 DNA follows: TGTGCCACCAGCAGAGCCGGGACAGCCGCAGGAGGGCCCCAGCATTTT. Looking up the rest from reference TRBV15 and TRBJ1-5 gives the full variable domain: DAMVIQNPRYQVTQFGKPVTLSCSQTLNHNVMYWYQQKSSQAPKLLFHYYDKDFNNEADTPDNFQSRRPNTSFCFLDIRSPGLGDTAMYLCATSRAGTAAGGPQHFGDGTRLSIL.

V is TRBV28 and J is TRBJ2-4; a weak D match, TRBD2 (7 bases). The CDR3 has 18 residues. V lost 0 bases, J lost 1 base, and 16 bases lay in between. The germline gives CDR1 MDHEN, CDR2 SYDVKM. This CDR3 is CASSLWGRGAPAKNIQYF. The CDR3 DNA is TGTGCCAGCAGTTTATGGGGGAGGGGGGCTCCTGCCAAAAACATTCAGTACTTC.

This chain connects TRBV4-2 to TRBJ2-3, with 9 bases aligning to TRBD2. The CDR3 covers 16 residues. J lost 2 bases, V lost 0 bases, and 3 bases had no gene match. In germline, CDR1 is LGHNA, CDR2 YNFKEQ. The CDR3 spells CASSQDLAGVTDTQYF. DNA of the CDR3: TGTGCCAGCAGCCAAGATTTAGCGGGGGTCACAGATACGCAGTATTTT.

For the CDR3, the DNA is TGTGCCAGCAGTCAACAGGGATTCCAGGAGCAGTTCTTC. Protein product: CASSQQGFQEQFF. The chain is built from TRBV6-6 and TRBJ2-1; possibly TRBD1 for D (6 bases). Germline V gene lookup returns CDR1 MNHNY and CDR2 SVGAGI (reference sequence). CDR3 length: 13 residues. V was clipped by 5 bases and J by 10 bases, with 15 bases between them.

CDR3 sequence reads: CASSYRTVAHEQYF. DNA for the CDR3: TGTGCCAGCAGTTACCGGACAGTAGCCCACGAGCAGTACTTC. The J gene is TRBJ2-7, the V gene TRBV6-5; tentatively, D is TRBD1 (6 bases). V lost 2 bases and J lost 5, with 13 bases in between. Germline assignment: CDR1 MNHEY and CDR2 SVGAGI. The CDR3 extends over 14 amino acids.